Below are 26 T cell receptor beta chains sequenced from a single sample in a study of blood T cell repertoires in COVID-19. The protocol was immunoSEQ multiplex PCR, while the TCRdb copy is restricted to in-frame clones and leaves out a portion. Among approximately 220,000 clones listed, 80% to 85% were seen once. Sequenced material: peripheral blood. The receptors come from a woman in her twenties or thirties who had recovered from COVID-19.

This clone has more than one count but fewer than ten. In DNA, the CDR3 is TGTGCCACCATGGCCCCTGGTGCCTACAATGAGCAGTTCTTC. It codes for CATMAPGAYNEQFF. The chain joins TRBV19 to TRBJ2-1; the D is unclear. The germline gives CDR1 LNHDA, CDR2 SQIVND (reference sequence). The CDR3 is 14 amino acids. V lost 10 bases, J lost 2 bases, and 15 bases lay in between.

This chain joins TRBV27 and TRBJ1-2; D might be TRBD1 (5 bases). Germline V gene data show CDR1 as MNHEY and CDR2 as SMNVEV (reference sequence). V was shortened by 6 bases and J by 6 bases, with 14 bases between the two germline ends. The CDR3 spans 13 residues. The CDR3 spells CASSYGGGDGYTF. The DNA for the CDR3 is TGTGCCAGCAGCTACGGGGGGGGTGATGGCTACACCTTC.

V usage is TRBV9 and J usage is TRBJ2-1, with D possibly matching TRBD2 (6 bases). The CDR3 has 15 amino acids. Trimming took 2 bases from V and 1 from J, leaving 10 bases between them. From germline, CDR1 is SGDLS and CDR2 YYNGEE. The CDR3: CASSVGLASYNEQFF. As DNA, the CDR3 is TGTGCCAGCAGCGTTGGGCTAGCGTCCTACAATGAGCAGTTCTTC.

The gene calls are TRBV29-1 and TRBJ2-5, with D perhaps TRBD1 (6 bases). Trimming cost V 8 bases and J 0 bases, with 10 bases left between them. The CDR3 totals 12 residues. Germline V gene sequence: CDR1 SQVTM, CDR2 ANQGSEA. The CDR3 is CSITGYQETQYF. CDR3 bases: TGCAGCATCACAGGGTACCAAGAGACCCAGTACTTC. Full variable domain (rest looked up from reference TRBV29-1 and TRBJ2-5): SAVISQKPSRDICQRGTSLTIQCQVDSQVTMMFWYRQQPGQSLTLIATANQGSEATYESGFVIDKFPISRPNLTFSTLTVSNMSPEDSSIYLCSITGYQETQYFGPGTRLLVL.

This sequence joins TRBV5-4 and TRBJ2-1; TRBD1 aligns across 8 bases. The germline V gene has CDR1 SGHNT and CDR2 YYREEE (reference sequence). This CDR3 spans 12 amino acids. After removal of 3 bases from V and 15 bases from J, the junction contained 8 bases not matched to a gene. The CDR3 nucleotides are TGTGCCAGCAGCTCCAGGACAGGGCTGGCGTTCTTC. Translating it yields CASSSRTGLAFF.

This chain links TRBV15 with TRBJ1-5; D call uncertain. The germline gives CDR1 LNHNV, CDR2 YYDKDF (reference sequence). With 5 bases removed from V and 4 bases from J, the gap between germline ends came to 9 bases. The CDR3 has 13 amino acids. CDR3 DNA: TGTGCCACCAGCTCCCGTAGAAATCAGCCCCAGCATTTT. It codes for CATSSRRNQPQHF.

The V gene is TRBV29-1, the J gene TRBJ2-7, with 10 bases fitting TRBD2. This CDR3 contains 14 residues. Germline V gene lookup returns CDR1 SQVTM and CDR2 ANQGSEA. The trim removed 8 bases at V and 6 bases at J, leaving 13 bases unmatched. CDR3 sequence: CSYFKREGPVEQYF. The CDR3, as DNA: TGCAGCTACTTCAAGCGGGAGGGCCCGGTCGAGCAGTACTTC.

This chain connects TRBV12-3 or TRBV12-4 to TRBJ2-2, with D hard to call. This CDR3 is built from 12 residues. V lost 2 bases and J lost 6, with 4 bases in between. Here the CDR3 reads CASSLSPGELFF. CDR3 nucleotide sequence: TGTGCCAGCAGTTTAAGCCCCGGGGAGCTGTTTTTT.

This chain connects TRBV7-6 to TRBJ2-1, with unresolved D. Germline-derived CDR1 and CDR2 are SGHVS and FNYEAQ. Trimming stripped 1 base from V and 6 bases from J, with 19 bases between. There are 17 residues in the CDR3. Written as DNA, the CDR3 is TGTGCCAGCAGCTTAGGGGTCCGGGTGACTGGGTTCAATGAGCAGTTCTTC. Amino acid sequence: CASSLGVRVTGFNEQFF.

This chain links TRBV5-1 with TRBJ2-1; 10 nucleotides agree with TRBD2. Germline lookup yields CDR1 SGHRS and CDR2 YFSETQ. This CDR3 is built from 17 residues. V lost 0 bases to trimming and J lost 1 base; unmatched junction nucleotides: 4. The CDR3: CASSLAPSGSSYNEQFF. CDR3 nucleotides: TGCGCCAGCAGCTTGGCGCCTAGCGGGAGTTCCTACAATGAGCAGTTCTTC. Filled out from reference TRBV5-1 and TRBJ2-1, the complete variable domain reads KAGVTQTPRYLIKTRGQQVTLSCSPISGHRSVSWYQQTPGQGLQFLFEYFSETQRNKGNFPGRFSGRQFSNSRSEMNVSTLELGDSALYLCASSLAPSGSSYNEQFFGPGTRLTVL.

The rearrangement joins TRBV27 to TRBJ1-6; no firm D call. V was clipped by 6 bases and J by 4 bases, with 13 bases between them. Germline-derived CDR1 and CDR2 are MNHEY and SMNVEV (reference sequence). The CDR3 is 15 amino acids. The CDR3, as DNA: TGTGCCAGCAGGCCCGAACAAGTTTATAATTCACCCCTCCACTTT. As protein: CASRPEQVYNSPLHF.

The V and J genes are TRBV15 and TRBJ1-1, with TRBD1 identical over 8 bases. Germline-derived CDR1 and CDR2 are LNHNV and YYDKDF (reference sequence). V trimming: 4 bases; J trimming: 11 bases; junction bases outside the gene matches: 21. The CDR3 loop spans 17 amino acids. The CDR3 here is CATSITRTGRGSNSAFF. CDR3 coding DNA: TGTGCCACCAGCATTACTCGGACAGGGCGCGGATCGAACTCGGCTTTCTTT.

The CDR3 region has the DNA TGTGCCAGCAGCCCTGGCGGGGTAGCGGCCTACAATGAGCAGTTCTTC. It encodes CASSPGGVAAYNEQFF. The V call is TRBV5-4, the J call TRBJ2-1; D is perhaps TRBD2 (6 bases). The CDR3 totals 16 residues. V gave up 4 bases and J gave up 2 bases, with 16 bases separating them. Per the germline V gene, CDR1 is SGHNT and CDR2 is YYREEE (reference sequence).

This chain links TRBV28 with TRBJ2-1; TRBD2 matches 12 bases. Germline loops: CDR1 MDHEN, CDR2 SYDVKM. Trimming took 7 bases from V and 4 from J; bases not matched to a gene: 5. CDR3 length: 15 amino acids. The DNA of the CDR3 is TGTGCCAGCACTAGACTAGCGGGAGAGTACAATGAGCAGTTCTTC. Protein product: CASTRLAGEYNEQFF.

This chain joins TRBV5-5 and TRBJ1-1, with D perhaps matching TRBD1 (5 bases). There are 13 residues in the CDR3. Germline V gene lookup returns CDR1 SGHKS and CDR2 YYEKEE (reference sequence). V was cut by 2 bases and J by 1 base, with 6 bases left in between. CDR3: CASSFTGNTEAFF. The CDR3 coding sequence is TGTGCCAGCAGCTTTACAGGGAACACTGAAGCTTTCTTT.

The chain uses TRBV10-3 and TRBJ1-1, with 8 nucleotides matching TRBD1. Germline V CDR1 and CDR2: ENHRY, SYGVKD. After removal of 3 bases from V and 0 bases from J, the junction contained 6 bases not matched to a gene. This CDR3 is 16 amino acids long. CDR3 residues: CAISEVQGGMNTEAFF. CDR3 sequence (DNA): TGTGCCATCAGTGAAGTACAGGGGGGCATGAACACTGAAGCTTTCTTT.

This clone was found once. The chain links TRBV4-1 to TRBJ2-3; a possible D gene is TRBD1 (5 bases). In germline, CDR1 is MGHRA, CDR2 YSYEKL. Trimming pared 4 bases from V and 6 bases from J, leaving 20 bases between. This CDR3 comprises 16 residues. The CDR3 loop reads CASSLYWTLYGDTQYF. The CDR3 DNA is TGCGCCAGCAGCCTGTACTGGACACTTTATGGGGATACGCAGTATTTT.

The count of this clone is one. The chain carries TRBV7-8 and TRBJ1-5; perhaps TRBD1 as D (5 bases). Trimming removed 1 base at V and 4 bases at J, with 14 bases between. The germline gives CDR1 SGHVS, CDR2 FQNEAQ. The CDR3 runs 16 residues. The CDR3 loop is CASSLGYGHPNQPQHF. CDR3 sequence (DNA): TGTGCCAGCAGCTTAGGGTACGGACACCCAAATCAGCCCCAGCATTTT. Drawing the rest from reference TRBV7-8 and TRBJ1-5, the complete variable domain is GAGVSQSPRYKVAKRGQDVALRCDPISGHVSLFWYQQALGQGPEFLTYFQNEAQLDKSGLPSDRFFAERPEGSVSTLKIQRTQQEDSAVYLCASSLGYGHPNQPQHFGDGTRLSIL.

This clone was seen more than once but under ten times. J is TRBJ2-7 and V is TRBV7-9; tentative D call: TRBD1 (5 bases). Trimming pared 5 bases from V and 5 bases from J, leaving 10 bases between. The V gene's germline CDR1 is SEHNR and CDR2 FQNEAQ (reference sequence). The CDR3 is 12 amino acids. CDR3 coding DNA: TGTGCCAGCAGCGGACACGTTGACGAGCAGTACTTC. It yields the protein CASSGHVDEQYF.

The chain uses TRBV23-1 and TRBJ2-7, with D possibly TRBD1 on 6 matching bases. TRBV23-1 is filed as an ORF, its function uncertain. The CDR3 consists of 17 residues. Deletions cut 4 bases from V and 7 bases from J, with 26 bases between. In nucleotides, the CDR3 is TGCGCCAGCAGTCCCAAACTACAGGGTCGTTGGATGGAAGAGCAGTACTTC. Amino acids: CASSPKLQGRWMEEQYF.

CDR3 sequence reads: CASSRPSGQETQYF. The CDR3, as DNA: TGTGCCAGCAGCCGCCCTAGCGGCCAAGAGACCCAGTACTTC. The J gene is TRBJ2-5, the V gene TRBV11-2, with TRBD2 matching 7 bases. The CDR3 is 14 residues long. The germline CDR1 and CDR2 sequences are SGHAT and FQNNGV. The J segment lost 1 base and the V segment lost 5 bases, leaving 4 bases of the junction unmatched.

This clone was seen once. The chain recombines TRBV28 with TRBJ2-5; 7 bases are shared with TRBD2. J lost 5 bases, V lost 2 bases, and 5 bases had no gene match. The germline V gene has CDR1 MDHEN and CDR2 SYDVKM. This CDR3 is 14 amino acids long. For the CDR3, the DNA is TGTGCCAGCAGTTTAGGCGGGAGCTGGGAGACCCAGTACTTC. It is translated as CASSLGGSWETQYF.

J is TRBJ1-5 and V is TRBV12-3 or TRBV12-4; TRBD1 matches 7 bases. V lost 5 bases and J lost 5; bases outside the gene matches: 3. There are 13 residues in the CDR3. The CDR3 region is CASSPGTDQPQHF. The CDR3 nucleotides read TGTGCCAGCAGTCCAGGGACAGATCAGCCCCAGCATTTT.

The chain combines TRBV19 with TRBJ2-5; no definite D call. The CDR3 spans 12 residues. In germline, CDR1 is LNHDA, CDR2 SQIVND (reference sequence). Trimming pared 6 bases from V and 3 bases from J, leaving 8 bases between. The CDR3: CASSPPEETQYF. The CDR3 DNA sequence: TGTGCCAGTAGCCCTCCCGAAGAGACCCAGTACTTC.

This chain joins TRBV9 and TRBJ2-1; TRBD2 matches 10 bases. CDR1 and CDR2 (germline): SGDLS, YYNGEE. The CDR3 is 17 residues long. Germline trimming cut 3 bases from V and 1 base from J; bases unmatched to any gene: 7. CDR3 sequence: CASSAASGRLSYNEQFF. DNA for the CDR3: TGTGCCAGCAGCGCCGCTAGCGGGAGACTTTCCTACAATGAGCAGTTCTTC. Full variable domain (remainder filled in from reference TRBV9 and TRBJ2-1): DSGVTQTPKHLITATGQRVTLRCSPRSGDLSVYWYQQSLDQGLQFLIQYYNGEERAKGNILERFSAQQFPDLHSELNLSSLELGDSALYFCASSAASGRLSYNEQFFGPGTRLTVL.

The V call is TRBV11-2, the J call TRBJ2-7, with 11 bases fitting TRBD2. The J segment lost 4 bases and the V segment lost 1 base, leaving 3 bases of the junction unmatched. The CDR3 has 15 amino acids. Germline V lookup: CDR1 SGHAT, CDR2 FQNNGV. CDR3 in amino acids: CASSLGLAGLYEQYF. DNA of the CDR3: TGTGCCAGCAGCTTAGGACTAGCGGGACTGTACGAGCAGTACTTC.